This note documents a single T cell receptor (beta chain) sequence. Its target is unknown. The record originates from a study of T cell repertoires in cytomegalovirus infection. Study at large: Selected CMV epitopes included recently identified HLA-C-restricted ones as well as well-studied HLA-B-restricted ones. Indicated by public TCR beta signatures were CMV infection and matching HLA type. Study outcomes and limitations: It was HLA-C-restricted CMV-specific TCR beta clonotypes that dominated the response ex vivo. Identification of carriers of CMV plus the relevant HLA was achieved through cumulative public TCR beta family frequency.

Each CDR3 protein is one row after TCRdb ran MiXCR on the reads. The data hold about 920,000 distinct CDR3 sequences, with 31% observed a single time. CDR1 is SGHTS, CDR2 YDEGEE, per germline. V gave up 7 bases and J gave up 0 bases, with 17 bases separating them. The CDR3 is 17 amino acids. The sequence was obtained from a human donor in good health (CMV status not recorded). Some clones in this sample may be carry-over from other donors' samples. The chain carries TRBV5-8 and TRBJ1-6, with D possibly being TRBD1 (6 bases). Source: cultured CD8+ T cells from PBMCs, taken from culture after CMV antigen stimulation. CDR3: CASGWGAGASYNSPLHF. The CDR3, as DNA: TGTGCCAGCGGTTGGGGGGCAGGAGCCTCCTATAATTCACCCCTCCACTTT.